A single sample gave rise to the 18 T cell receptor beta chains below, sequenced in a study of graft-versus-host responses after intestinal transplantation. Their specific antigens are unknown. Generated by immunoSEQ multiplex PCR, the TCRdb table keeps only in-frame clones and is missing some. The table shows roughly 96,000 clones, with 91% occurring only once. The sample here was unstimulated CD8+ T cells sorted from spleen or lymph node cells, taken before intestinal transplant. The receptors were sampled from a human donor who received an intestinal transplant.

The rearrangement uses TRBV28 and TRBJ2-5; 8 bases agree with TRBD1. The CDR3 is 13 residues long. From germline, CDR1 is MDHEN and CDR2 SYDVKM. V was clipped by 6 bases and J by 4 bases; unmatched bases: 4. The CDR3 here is CASSPRGRETQYF. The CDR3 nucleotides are TGTGCCAGCAGCCCCAGGGGGCGAGAGACCCAGTACTTC.

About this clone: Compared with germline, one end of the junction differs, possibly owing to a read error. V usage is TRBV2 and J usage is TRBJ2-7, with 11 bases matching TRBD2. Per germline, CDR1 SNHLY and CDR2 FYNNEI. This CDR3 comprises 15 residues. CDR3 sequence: CASSGGTSGAYERYF. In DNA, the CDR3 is TGTGCCAGCAGTGGGGGGACTAGCGGAGCCTACGAGCGGTACTTC.

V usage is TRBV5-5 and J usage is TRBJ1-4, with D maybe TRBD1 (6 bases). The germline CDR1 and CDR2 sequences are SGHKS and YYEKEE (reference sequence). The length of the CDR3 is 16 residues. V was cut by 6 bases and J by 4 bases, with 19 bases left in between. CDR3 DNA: TGTGCCAGCAACAAGGCACCGGGACAACATAATGAAAAACTGTTTTTT. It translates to CASNKAPGQHNEKLFF.

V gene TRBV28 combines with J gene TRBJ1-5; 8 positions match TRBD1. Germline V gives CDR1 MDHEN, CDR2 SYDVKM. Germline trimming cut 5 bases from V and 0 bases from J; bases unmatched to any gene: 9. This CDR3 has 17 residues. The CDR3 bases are TGTGCCAGCAGTCTTTGGACAGGGCCTTATAGCAATCAGCCCCAGCATTTT. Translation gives CASSLWTGPYSNQPQHF.

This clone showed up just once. CDR3 region: CASSQDGTNSYNEQFF. CDR3 nucleotides: TGTGCCAGCAGCCAAGATGGGACAAATTCCTACAATGAGCAGTTCTTC. The chain has TRBV4-2 and TRBJ2-1, with a weak D call TRBD1 (6 bases). The V gene's germline CDR1 is LGHNA and CDR2 YNFKEQ. Trimming took off 0 bases at V and 1 base at J, with 10 bases between the two ends. The CDR3 is 16 amino acids.

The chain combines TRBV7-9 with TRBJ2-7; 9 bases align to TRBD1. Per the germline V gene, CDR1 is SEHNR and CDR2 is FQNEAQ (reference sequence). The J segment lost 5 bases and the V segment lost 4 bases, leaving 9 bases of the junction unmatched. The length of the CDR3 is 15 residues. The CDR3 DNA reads TGTGCCAGCAGCTCCCCGGGACAGGGAAATCACGAGCAGTACTTC. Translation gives CASSSPGQGNHEQYF.

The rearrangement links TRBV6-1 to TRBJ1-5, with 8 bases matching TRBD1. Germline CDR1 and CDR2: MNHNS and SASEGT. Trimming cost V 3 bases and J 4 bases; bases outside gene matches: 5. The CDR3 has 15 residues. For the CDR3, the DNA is TGTGCCAGCAGTGACCGGACAGGGAGTAATCAGCCCCAGCATTTT. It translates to CASSDRTGSNQPQHF.

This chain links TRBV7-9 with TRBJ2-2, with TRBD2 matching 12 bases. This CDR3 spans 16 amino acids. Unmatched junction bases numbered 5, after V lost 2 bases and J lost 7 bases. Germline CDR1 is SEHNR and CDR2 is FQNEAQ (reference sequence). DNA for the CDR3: TGTGCCAGCAGCTTACGCCTAGCGGGAGGGGACGGGGAGCTGTTTTTT. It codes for CASSLRLAGGDGELFF. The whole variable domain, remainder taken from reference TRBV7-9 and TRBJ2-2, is DTGVSQNPRHKITKRGQNVTFRCDPISEHNRLYWYRQTLGQGPEFLTYFQNEAQLEKSRLLSDRFSAERPKGSFSTLEIQRTEQGDSAMYLCASSLRLAGGDGELFFGEGSRLTVL.

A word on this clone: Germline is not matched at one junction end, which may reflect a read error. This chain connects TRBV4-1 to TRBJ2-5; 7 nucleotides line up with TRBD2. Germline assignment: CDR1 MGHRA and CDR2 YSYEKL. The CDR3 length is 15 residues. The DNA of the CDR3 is TGCGCCAGCAGCCTAATACGGGGGGACCAAAAGACCCAGTACTTC. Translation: CASSLIRGDQKTQYF.

CDR3 nucleotide sequence: TGTGCCAGCAGTGAAATGAGGGGGCACTATGGCTACACCTTC. Its protein product is CASSEMRGHYGYTF. V and J are TRBV6-1 and TRBJ1-2; the match to TRBD1 covers 7 bases. V trimming: 2 bases; J trimming: 3 bases; junction bases outside the gene matches: 3. CDR3 size: 14 residues. Germline assignment: CDR1 MNHNS and CDR2 SASEGT.

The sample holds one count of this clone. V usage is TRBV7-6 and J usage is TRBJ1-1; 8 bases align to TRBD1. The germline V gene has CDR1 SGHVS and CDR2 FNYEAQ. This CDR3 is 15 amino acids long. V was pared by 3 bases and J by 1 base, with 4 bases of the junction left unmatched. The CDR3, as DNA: TGTGCCAGCAGCTTGACAGGGGCGCCGAACACTGAAGCTTTCTTT. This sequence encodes CASSLTGAPNTEAFF.

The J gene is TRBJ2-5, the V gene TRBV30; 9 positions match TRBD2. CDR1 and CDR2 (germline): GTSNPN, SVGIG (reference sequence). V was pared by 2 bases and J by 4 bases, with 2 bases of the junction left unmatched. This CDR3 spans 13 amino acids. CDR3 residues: CAWSRGGAETQYF. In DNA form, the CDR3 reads TGTGCCTGGAGTCGCGGGGGGGCAGAGACCCAGTACTTC.

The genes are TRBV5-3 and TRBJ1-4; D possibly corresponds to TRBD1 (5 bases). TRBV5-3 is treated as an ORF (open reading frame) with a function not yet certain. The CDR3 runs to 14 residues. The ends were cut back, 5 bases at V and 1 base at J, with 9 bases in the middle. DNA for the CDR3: TGTGCCAGAAGGCGGGGGGGAACTAATGAAAAACTGTTTTTT. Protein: CARRRGGTNEKLFF.

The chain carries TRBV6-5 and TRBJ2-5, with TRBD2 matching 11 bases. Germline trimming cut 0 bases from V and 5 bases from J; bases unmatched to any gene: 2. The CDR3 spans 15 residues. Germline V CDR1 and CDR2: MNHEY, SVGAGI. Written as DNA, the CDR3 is TGTGCCAGCAGTTACTCGACTAGCGGGGAGGAGACCCAGTACTTC. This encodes CASSYSTSGEETQYF.

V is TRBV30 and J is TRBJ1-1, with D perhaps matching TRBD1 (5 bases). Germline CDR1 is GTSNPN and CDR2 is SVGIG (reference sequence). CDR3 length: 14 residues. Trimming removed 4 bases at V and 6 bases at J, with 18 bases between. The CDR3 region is CAWISFREGSEAFF. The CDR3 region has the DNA TGTGCCTGGATCTCATTCAGGGAAGGGTCTGAAGCTTTCTTT.

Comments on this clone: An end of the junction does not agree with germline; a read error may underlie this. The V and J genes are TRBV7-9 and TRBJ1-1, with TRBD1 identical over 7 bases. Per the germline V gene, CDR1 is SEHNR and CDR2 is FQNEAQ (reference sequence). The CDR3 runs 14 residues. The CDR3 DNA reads TGTGCCAGCAGGTTAGGGACAGCGAACACTGAAGCTTTCTTT. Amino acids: CASRLGTANTEAFF.

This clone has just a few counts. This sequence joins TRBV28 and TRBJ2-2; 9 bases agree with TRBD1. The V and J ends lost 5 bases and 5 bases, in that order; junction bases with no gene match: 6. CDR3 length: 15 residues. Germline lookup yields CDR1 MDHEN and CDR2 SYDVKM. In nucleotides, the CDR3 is TGTGCCAGCAGTCTCGGGACAGGGTCTACCGGGGAGCTGTTTTTT. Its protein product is CASSLGTGSTGELFF.

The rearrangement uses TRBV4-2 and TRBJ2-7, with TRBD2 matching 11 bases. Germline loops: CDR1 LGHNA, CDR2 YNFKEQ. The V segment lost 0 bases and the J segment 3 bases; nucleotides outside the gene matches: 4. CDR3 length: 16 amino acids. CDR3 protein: CASSQEDTSGSYEQYF. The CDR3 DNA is TGTGCCAGCAGCCAAGAGGACACTAGCGGGAGCTACGAGCAGTACTTC.